This T cell receptor (beta chain) was obtained from a study of blood T cell repertoires in COVID-19 (dated by TCRdb to 2018 to 2020). Context from the whole study: Samples covering the acute and convalescent phases of COVID-19 were provided by collaborators in the United States, Italy and Spain. The material from the prospective study consisted of cDNA or gDNA derived from T cells, B-cell-depleted T cells, or PBMCs. Deeply sampled blood TCRbeta repertoires from subjects exposed to, actively infected with, or recovered from COVID-19 were included in the dataset. The repertoires were released in a freely available public database intended as a resource for research on the immune response to SARS-CoV-2. Samples were obtained from the ongoing ImmuneRACE study (first 160 participants) and from over 1,000 subjects provided by 6 global collaborators. Nearly every sample came with metadata listing a de-identified subject ID, COVID-19 status, age in years and sex. Where HLA class I and class II types were available, the types were taken from metadata supplied by the sample provider, not from assay-based typing. The study at large found these results: Clinical and demographic metadata were provided uncurated, with the amount varying by source and participant.

From cysteine to phenylalanine, the CDR3 is 15 amino acids long. The entry retains the CDR3 DNA only, 45 bases that are in frame from base 1. V gives up 1 base and J gives up 0 bases, and the segment between their germline ends measures 9 bases. CDR1 and CDR2, looked up from the germline V gene (reference sequence), are SGHNT and YYREEE. As concerns this clone: The specificity of this receptor is unknown. No base qualities exist here, and no much larger clone lies one base off it.

Whole blood was collected in K2EDTA tubes by collaborating institutions according to the institutions' own protocols. For TCRbeta analysis, collaborator samples were shipped as frozen whole blood, as isolated PBMCs, or as DNA extracted from either sample type. The immunoSEQ Assay, a bias-controlled multiplex PCR, was used to amplify TCRbeta CDR3 regions from genomic DNA. In the source study's methods: The number of nucleated cells in each sample was estimated from the amplification of reference gene primers within the assay. To quantify the absolute abundance of each unique TCRbeta CDR3 rearrangement, sequence reads were collapsed and filtered. For each sample, productive Simpson clonality was calculated as the square root of Simpson's diversity index across productive rearrangements. In its TCRdb copy, this immuneACCESS table keeps in-frame sequences only and misses some clones. Where compared with another copy, unresolved V genes explain less than half of these, and the others have no known cause. V and J calls and clone size are copied from that table; D and trimming were computed from the DNA. Within this sample are 55,000 to 90,000 clones, with around 87% of them counted one time only. Roughly 3.6% of the sample rests with the top ten.

Sequenced: peripheral blood. Recombination joined TRBV5-4 with TRBJ2-3; no confident D gene assignment can be made. The receptor's source is a man in his sixties or seventies with active COVID-19. CDR3 sequence: CASSLHWASTDTQYF. The DNA is TGTGCCAGCAGCTTGCATTGGGCCAGCACAGATACGCAGTATTTT.